This T cell receptor beta chain was captured by sequencing in a study of blood T cell repertoires in COVID-19. Overall study: Material from acute and convalescent COVID-19 was sourced from the United States, Italy and Spain. T cells, B-cell-depleted T cells, or PBMCs provided the cDNA or gDNA that served as material.

Some clones are missing from TCRdb's copy, which holds only in-frame ones; the method was immunoSEQ multiplex PCR. Of about 50,000 clones listed, 89% were seen once; the top ten hold 25% to 35%. The sequence derives from an elderly woman with acute or convalescent COVID-19. The sequenced sample consisted of peripheral blood.

The CDR3 nucleotides read TGCGCCAGCAGCTTGGGACAGGGGGGTGATGAGCAGTTCTTC. Amino acids: CASSLGQGGDEQFF. This sequence joins TRBV5-1 and TRBJ2-1, with 9 bases fitting TRBD1. Germline CDR1 reads SGHRS; CDR2 reads YFSETQ. There are 14 residues in the CDR3. With 0 bases clipped from V and 8 bases from J, the junction kept 3 bases outside the gene matches.